The rows below give T cell receptor beta chains drawn from one sample of a study of Ad26.COV2.S vaccination and SARS-CoV-2 variants. Repertoires were generated with immunoSEQ multiplex PCR, while TCRdb's copy carries only in-frame clones and drops some. The table shows about half a million clones, with 89% occurring only once. This sample comprised peripheral blood, obtained in a trial of Ad26.COV2.S vaccine versus placebo. Every receptor here comes from a person between 18 and 65 years old who received the Ad26.COV2.S COVID-19 vaccine or a placebo. Both conserved end residues are part of each CDR3. D genes are given only for firm matches. Only part of the rows carry a size: once, few, many, or a class if the clone is expanded.

v_call	j_call	clone_size	d_call	cdr3_length	cdr3_aa	cdr3_nt
TRBV9	TRBJ1-3	.	.	16	CASSPEQAYSGNTIYF	TGTGCCAGCAGCCCAGAACAGGCGTACTCTGGAAACACCATATATTTT
TRBV27	TRBJ1-5	few	TRBD1	13	CASSKQGAQPQHF	TGTGCCAGCAGTAAACAGGGGGCCCAGCCCCAGCATTTT
TRBV2	TRBJ2-2	.	.	14	CASSEVGGLGELFF	TGTGCCAGCAGTGAAGTCGGAGGCCTCGGGGAGCTGTTTTTT
TRBV18	TRBJ1-2	.	TRBD1	16	CASSPRGDRGPYGYTF	TGTGCCAGCTCACCACGTGGGGACAGGGGACCCTATGGCTACACCTTC
TRBV27	TRBJ2-7	.	TRBD2	13	CASNSGGSYEQYF	TGTGCCAGCAATTCGGGAGGCTCCTACGAGCAGTACTTC
TRBV7-7	TRBJ2-5	.	TRBD1	15	CASSRGQGVQETQYF	TGTGCTAGCAGCCGCGGACAGGGTGTCCAAGAGACCCAGTACTTC
TRBV7-2	TRBJ2-7	.	TRBD1	14	CASSLGQGGVAQYF	TGTGCCAGCAGCTTAGGACAGGGGGGGGTAGCGCAGTACTTC
TRBV18	TRBJ1-2	.	TRBD1	15	CASSLTQGEVYGYTF	TGTGCCAGCTCACTGACACAGGGGGAGGTCTATGGCTACACCTTC
TRBV20-1	TRBJ2-7	.	TRBD2	15	CSASAGTSGRDEQYF	TGCAGTGCTAGTGCCGGGACTAGCGGGAGAGACGAGCAGTACTTC
TRBV6-5	TRBJ2-2	.	TRBD1	14	CASIGTVNTGELFF	TGTGCCAGCATTGGGACAGTAAACACCGGGGAGCTGTTTTTT
TRBV9	TRBJ2-5	.	TRBD2	15	CASSVGLARVETQYF	TGTGCCAGCAGCGTAGGACTAGCAAGGGTGGAGACCCAGTACTTC
TRBV7-9	TRBJ1-5	.	.	14	CASSLGYSNQPQHF	TGTGCCAGCAGCCTGGGGTATAGCAATCAGCCCCAGCATTTT
TRBV28	TRBJ1-5	.	.	12	CASSFLSQPQHF	TGTGCCAGCAGTTTTTTATCCCAGCCCCAGCATTTT
TRBV20-1	TRBJ2-7	.	.	11	CSAPLGNEQYF	TGCAGTGCCCCACTGGGGAACGAGCAGTACTTC
TRBV5-4	TRBJ1-2	.	.	17	CASRSNSGTGTNYGYTF	TGTGCCAGCAGATCAAATAGCGGAACAGGCACTAACTATGGCTACACCTTC
TRBV4-1	TRBJ2-5	.	TRBD2	15	CASSQNGRGGETQYF	TGCGCCAGCAGCCAAAATGGGAGGGGAGGAGAGACCCAGTACTTC
TRBV28	TRBJ2-3	.	TRBD2	16	CASSPLAGEAIDTQYF	TGTGCCAGCAGCCCCCTGGCGGGAGAGGCGATAGATACGCAGTATTTT
TRBV3-1/TRBV3-2	TRBJ2-3	.	.	14	CASSHVGSTDTQYF	TGTGCCAGCAGCCACGTAGGCAGCACAGATACGCAGTATTTT
TRBV28	TRBJ1-1	.	.	13	CASLSLLNTEAFF	TGTGCCAGCCTAAGCCTTCTCAACACTGAAGCTTTCTTT
TRBV5-1	TRBJ2-4	.	TRBD2	15	CASSLAGGERSIQYF	TGCGCCAGCAGCTTGGCGGGGGGTGAACGGTCCATTCAGTACTTC
TRBV6-1	TRBJ1-5	.	.	15	CASSDYLQGGQPQHF	TGTGCCAGCAGTGATTATCTCCAGGGCGGCCAGCCCCAGCATTTT
TRBV18	TRBJ2-1	many	TRBD2	16	CASSPPLAGGGGEQFF	TGTGCCAGCTCACCACCCCTAGCGGGAGGGGGTGGTGAGCAGTTCTTC
TRBV27	TRBJ2-7	.	TRBD2	17	CASKPFLLAGPNYEQYF	TGTGCCAGCAAACCCTTCCTCCTAGCGGGACCTAACTACGAGCAGTACTTC
TRBV4-1	TRBJ1-2	.	TRBD1	17	CASSQEGARQGVDGYTF	TGCGCCAGCAGCCAAGAGGGGGCCAGACAGGGAGTAGATGGCTACACCTTC